Below, 22 T cell receptor beta chains from the same sample are listed, as sequenced in a study of blood T cell repertoires in COVID-19. Data came from immunoSEQ multiplex PCR; TCRdb stores just in-frame clones and leaves some out. The sample contains about 400,000 clones, roughly 86% of which appear only once. Sequenced: PBMCs or T cells enriched from blood (not recorded which). The receptors derive from a woman aged 30 to 39 who had recovered from COVID-19.

V usage is TRBV18 and J usage is TRBJ1-2, with 8 bases that match TRBD1. CDR1 and CDR2 (germline): KGHSH, LQKENI. The trim removed 5 bases at V and 4 bases at J, leaving 9 bases unmatched. The CDR3 runs 15 residues. CDR3 protein: CASSSLSGQAYGYTF. The CDR3 region has the DNA TGTGCCAGCTCATCGCTATCGGGACAGGCCTATGGCTACACCTTC. The full variable domain, rest sourced from reference TRBV18 and TRBJ1-2, is NAGVMQNPRHLVRRRGQEARLRCSPMKGHSHVYWYRQLPEEGLKFMVYLQKENIIDESGMPKERFSAEFPKEGPSILRIQQVVRGDSAAYFCASSSLSGQAYGYTFGSGTRLTVV.

The chain links TRBV4-3 to TRBJ1-1; 7 nucleotides line up with TRBD1. This CDR3 spans 13 amino acids. The junction had 5 bases not matched to a gene; V was cut back by 5 bases and J by 5 bases. Per germline, CDR1 LGHNA and CDR2 YSLEER. CDR3 region: CASSGYRGTEAFF. The CDR3 DNA reads TGCGCCAGCAGCGGATACAGGGGAACTGAAGCTTTCTTT.

The rearrangement joins TRBV27 to TRBJ1-2; D is ambiguous. Trimming shortened V by 2 bases and J by 0 bases, and 10 bases separated the two germline ends. Germline values: CDR1 MNHEY, CDR2 SMNVEV (reference sequence). This CDR3 spans 15 amino acids. In nucleotides, the CDR3 is TGTGCCAGCAGTTTAGGCGGAACTCCTAACTATGGCTACACCTTC. Translating gives CASSLGGTPNYGYTF.

The chain combines TRBV7-3 with TRBJ1-1; 9 nucleotides agree with TRBD1. J lost 3 bases, V lost 1 base, and 6 bases had no gene match. Per germline, CDR1 SGHTA and CDR2 FQGTGA. The CDR3 length is 16 residues. The CDR3 DNA sequence: TGTGCCAGCAGCTTAAGCACAGGGGGCAGATACACTGAAGCTTTCTTT. As protein: CASSLSTGGRYTEAFF. Using reference TRBV7-3 and TRBJ1-1 for the parts outside the CDR3, the full variable domain is GAGVSQTPSNKVTEKGKYVELRCDPISGHTALYWYRQSLGQGPEFLIYFQGTGAADDSGLPNDRFFAVRPEGSVSTLKIQRTERGDSAVYLCASSLSTGGRYTEAFFGQGTRLTVV.

This clone was counted only a few times. The rearrangement joins TRBV7-2 to TRBJ1-2; 11 nucleotides align to TRBD1. This CDR3 has 17 amino acids. CDR1 and CDR2 from the germline V gene are SGHTA and FQGNSA. V gave up 1 base and J gave up 8 bases; unmatched junction bases: 12. CDR3 nucleotides: TGTGCCAGCAGCTTAGACCCTGGACAGGGGGCTTTCGGAGGCTACACCTTC. Its translation is CASSLDPGQGAFGGYTF.

This sequence joins TRBV24-1 and TRBJ2-2; the match to TRBD2 covers 9 bases. This CDR3 is built from 16 residues. With 4 bases clipped from V and 4 bases from J, the junction kept 6 bases outside the gene matches. Germline V CDR1 and CDR2: KGHDR, SFDVKD. Written as DNA, the CDR3 is TGTGCCACCAGTGACCCAGCGGGAGGCTCCACCGGGGAGCTGTTTTTT. Its protein product is CATSDPAGGSTGELFF.

The rearrangement links TRBV12-5 to TRBJ2-7; D may be TRBD1 (7 bases). This CDR3 spans 18 amino acids. Germline V CDR1 and CDR2: LGHNT, FRNRAP. Trimming left V 0 bases short and J 0 bases short, with 18 bases between. This CDR3 reads CASGLVRRGLSTSYEQYF. In DNA form, the CDR3 reads TGTGCTAGTGGTTTGGTAAGGAGGGGGCTTTCTACCTCCTACGAGCAGTACTTC.

The chain recombines TRBV25-1 with TRBJ2-5; 10 bases agree with TRBD2. The CDR3 extends over 18 amino acids. Germline-derived CDR1 and CDR2 are MGHDK and SYGVNS. V gave up 2 bases and J gave up 2 bases; unmatched junction bases: 11. The CDR3 loop reads CASSEGDWSGGAQETQYF. CDR3 in DNA: TGTGCCAGCAGTGAAGGGGACTGGAGCGGGGGGGCACAAGAGACCCAGTACTTC.

The CDR3, as DNA: TGTGCCATCACACTTAGCGGGAGTTGGGCCAAAAACATTCAGTACTTC. It yields the protein CAITLSGSWAKNIQYF. J is TRBJ2-4 and V is TRBV7-9; 9 bases are a match to TRBD2. The CDR3 consists of 16 residues. After removal of 10 bases from V and 1 base from J, the junction contained 11 bases not matched to a gene. Germline CDR1 SEHNR, CDR2 FQNEAQ (reference sequence).

In this sample, this clone turned up once. CDR3 in amino acids: CASSLRDRGKAFF. The DNA of the CDR3 is TGTGCCAGCAGCTTACGGGACAGGGGGAAAGCTTTCTTT. The rearrangement links TRBV13 to TRBJ1-1; 11 nucleotides match TRBD1. Looked up from germline, CDR1 is PRHDT and CDR2 is FYEKMQ (reference sequence). The CDR3 has 13 amino acids. J lost 9 bases, V lost 2 bases, and 2 bases had no gene match.

The J gene is TRBJ2-3, the V gene TRBV18; unclear D gene. The germline CDR1 and CDR2 sequences are KGHSH and LQKENI. V was cut by 0 bases and J by 2 bases, with 6 bases left in between. This CDR3 region has 14 residues. CDR3: CASSPPSFTDTQYF. The CDR3 DNA is TGTGCCAGCTCACCACCGAGCTTCACAGATACGCAGTATTTT.

The chain has TRBV7-9 and TRBJ1-2; 7 nucleotides match TRBD1. Germline CDR1 SEHNR, CDR2 FQNEAQ (reference sequence). V was clipped by 2 bases and J by 4 bases; unmatched bases: 13. The CDR3 has 17 residues. DNA for the CDR3: TGTGCCAGCAGCTTACCAACAGCGGACAGGTGGACCTATGGCTACACCTTC. It is translated as CASSLPTADRWTYGYTF.

The J gene is TRBJ2-5, the V gene TRBV28; D uncertain. This CDR3 spans 12 amino acids. V was cut by 10 bases and J by 2 bases, with 11 bases left in between. Germline CDR1 and CDR2: MDHEN and SYDVKM. CDR3 amino acids: CATIAPQETQYF. The CDR3 DNA follows: TGTGCCACGATAGCTCCGCAAGAGACCCAGTACTTC.

This rearrangement joins TRBV19 to TRBJ1-5; no clear D. V lost 7 bases and J 7 bases, leaving 11 bases between the germline ends. Looked up from germline, CDR1 is LNHDA and CDR2 is SQIVND (reference sequence). The CDR3 runs 12 residues. CDR3 bases: TGTGCCAGTAAATCGACGGGGCAGCCCCAGCATTTT. Residues: CASKSTGQPQHF.

The chain links TRBV6-1 to TRBJ1-1; D remains ambiguous. The CDR3 loop spans 14 amino acids. The V gene lost 2 bases and the J gene lost 1 base, with 8 bases spanning the gap. The V gene's germline CDR1 is MNHNS and CDR2 SASEGT. CDR3 nucleotides: TGTGCCAGCAGTGAACTAGCGTCGAACACTGAAGCTTTCTTT. It codes for CASSELASNTEAFF.

The chain recombines TRBV2 with TRBJ1-1; D possibly corresponds to TRBD1 (5 bases). The ends were cut back, 7 bases at V and 4 bases at J, with 10 bases in the middle. The CDR3 contains 12 residues. Looked up from germline, CDR1 is SNHLY and CDR2 is FYNNEI. CDR3 DNA: TGTGCCAGCACAGGGCTAAGCACTGAAGCTTTCTTT. Its protein product is CASTGLSTEAFF.

The V call is TRBV28, the J call TRBJ1-1, with 8 nucleotides matching TRBD1. In germline, CDR1 is MDHEN, CDR2 SYDVKM. The V gene end was trimmed by 5 bases and the J gene end by 4 bases; junction bases not matched to a gene: 15. CDR3 length: 17 amino acids. The chain's CDR3 is CASSILNRGVRPTEAFF. The CDR3, as DNA: TGTGCCAGCAGTATTCTAAACAGGGGGGTTCGTCCCACTGAAGCTTTCTTT.

The chain couples TRBV20-1 to TRBJ2-5, with 15 nucleotides matching TRBD2. The CDR3 length is 19 residues. The V segment lost 3 bases and the J segment 2 bases; nucleotides outside the gene matches: 13. From germline, CDR1 is DFQATT and CDR2 SNEGSKA (reference sequence). In DNA form, the CDR3 reads TGCAGTGCTAGTTCTTGGACTAGCGGGGGGGCCGGGAAACAAGAGACCCAGTACTTC. Translated, it gives CSASSWTSGGAGKQETQYF.

V is TRBV11-3 and J is TRBJ1-1; D is perhaps TRBD1 (6 bases). The germline V gene has CDR1 SGHNT and CDR2 YENEEA. V lost 5 bases, J lost 7 bases, and 11 bases lay in between. The CDR3 loop spans 12 amino acids. CDR3 residues: CASSQGGGEAFF. CDR3 in DNA: TGTGCCAGCAGCCAAGGGGGGGGTGAAGCTTTCTTT.

The table lists this clone with a count of one. The genes are TRBV7-2 and TRBJ1-5; the match to TRBD1 covers 8 bases. Germline V CDR1 and CDR2: SGHTA, FQGNSA. The CDR3 length is 14 residues. V shed 3 bases and J 11 bases; nucleotides not matched to a gene: 9. CDR3 nucleotide sequence: TGTGCCAGCAGCTTGCTGACAGGGGCTGGATCCCAGCATTTT. Amino acids: CASSLLTGAGSQHF.

The chain employs TRBV2 and TRBJ1-1, with D hard to call. Germline V gene lookup returns CDR1 SNHLY and CDR2 FYNNEI. This CDR3 spans 12 amino acids. The ends were cut back, 3 bases at V and 4 bases at J, with 6 bases in the middle. For the CDR3, the DNA is TGTGCCAGCAGTGACTCTTTCACTGAAGCTTTCTTT. Its translation: CASSDSFTEAFF.

The gene calls are TRBV27 and TRBJ2-1, with 10 bases matching TRBD2. Per germline, CDR1 MNHEY and CDR2 SMNVEV (reference sequence). Losses at the gene ends were 6 bases for V and 3 bases for J; bases not matched to a gene: 2. CDR3 size: 14 residues. The DNA of the CDR3 is TGTGCCAGCAGGGGACTAGCGCACTACAATGAGCAGTTCTTC. The encoded protein is CASRGLAHYNEQFF.